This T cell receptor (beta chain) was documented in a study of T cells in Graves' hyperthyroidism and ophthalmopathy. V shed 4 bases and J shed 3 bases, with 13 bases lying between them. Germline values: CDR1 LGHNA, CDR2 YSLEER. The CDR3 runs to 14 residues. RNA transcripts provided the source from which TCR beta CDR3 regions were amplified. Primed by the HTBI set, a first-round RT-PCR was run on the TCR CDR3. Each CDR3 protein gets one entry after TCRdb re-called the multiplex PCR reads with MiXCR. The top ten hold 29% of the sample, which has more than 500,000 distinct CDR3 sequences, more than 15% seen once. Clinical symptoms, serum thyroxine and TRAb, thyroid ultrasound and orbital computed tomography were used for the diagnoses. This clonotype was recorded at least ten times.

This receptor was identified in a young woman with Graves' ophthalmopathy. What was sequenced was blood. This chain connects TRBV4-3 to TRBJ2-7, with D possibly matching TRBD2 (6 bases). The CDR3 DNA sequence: TGCGCCAGCAGCCTGGGGACTGACGACTACGAGCAGTACTTC. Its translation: CASSLGTDDYEQYF.